This paragraph covers one T cell receptor (beta chain) sequence. Its antigen is as yet unknown. The V gene lost 8 bases and the J gene lost 2 bases, with 21 bases spanning the gap. The CDR3 has 16 residues. The germline CDR1 and CDR2 sequences are MNHEY and SVGAGI. The source of the sample is a study of human T cells and chemical hapten exposure. The time point is: patch test 3, about 24 weeks after DPC sensitization. The treatment here: therapeutic diphenylcyclopropenone sensitization with weekly scalp DPC. Broader study findings: Expanded TCRs showed more large CDR3 clusters than pre-sensitization or healthy control sets.

Via MiXCR, TCRdb re-called the RACE reads, giving one row per CDR3 protein. The sample consists of 75,000 to 90,000 distinct CDR3 sequences, about a tenth of them appearing once. The sample consisted of whole blood, taken in connection with sensitization to the hapten diphenylcyclopropenone (DPC). The receptor was derived from a woman aged 45-65 years with alopecia areata. Some clones in this sample may be carry-over from other donors' samples. This chain connects TRBV6-5 to TRBJ1-1; D might be TRBD1 (5 bases). Here the CDR3 reads CASGAGRTGRNTEAFF. In DNA, the CDR3 is TGTGCCAGCGGAGCGGGGCGCACCGGCCGTAACACTGAAGCTTTCTTT.